The following is a T cell receptor (beta chain) sequence with its context. The germline CDR1 and CDR2 sequences are KGHSH and LQKENI. J lost 8 bases, V lost 3 bases, and 3 bases had no gene match. The CDR3 consists of 14 residues. This record belongs to a study of T cell changes during pregnancy in multiple sclerosis. The data were produced by immunoSEQ multiplex PCR, yet TCRdb's version contains in-frame clones alone and is incomplete. The table has tens of thousands of clones, roughly 90% seen once. The clonotype comes from a female donor in good health, enrolled as a control in a pregnancy study. Sequences were derived from peripheral blood, sampled in the first trimester of pregnancy. This rearrangement joins TRBV18 to TRBJ1-4; TRBD1 agrees at 10 bases. CDR3 bases: TGTGCCAGCTCACCGGGACAGGGGCTCGAAAAACTGTTTTTT. Amino acids: CASSPGQGLEKLFF.